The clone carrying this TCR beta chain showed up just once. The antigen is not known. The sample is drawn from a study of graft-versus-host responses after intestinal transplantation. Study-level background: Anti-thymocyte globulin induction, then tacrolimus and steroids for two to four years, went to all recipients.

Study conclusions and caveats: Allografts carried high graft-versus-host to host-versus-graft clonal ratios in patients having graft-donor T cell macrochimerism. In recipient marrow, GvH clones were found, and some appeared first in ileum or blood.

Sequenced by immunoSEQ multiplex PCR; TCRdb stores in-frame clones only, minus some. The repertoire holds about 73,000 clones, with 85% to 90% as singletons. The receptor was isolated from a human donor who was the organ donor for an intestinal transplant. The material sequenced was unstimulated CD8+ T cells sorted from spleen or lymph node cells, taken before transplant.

CDR3 sequence: CASLDRETKSNGYTF. The CDR3 DNA is TGTGCCAGCCTGGACAGGGAGACAAAATCCAATGGCTACACCTTC. The rearrangement joins TRBV7-9 to TRBJ1-2; 8 bases align to TRBD1. Germline-derived CDR1 and CDR2 are SEHNR and FQNEAQ (reference sequence). This CDR3 region has 15 residues. Unmatched junction bases numbered 14, after V lost 8 bases and J lost 6 bases.